The 20 T cell receptor beta chains listed next were all sequenced from one sample in a study of T cells after yellow fever vaccination. TCRdb re-called the 5' RACE reads through MiXCR, storing one row per CDR3 protein. The sample shows hundreds of thousands of distinct CDR3 sequences, roughly 5% of them seen only once. This material consisted of CD4+ T cells sorted from PBMCs, taken on the day of the yellow fever booster vaccination. Receptors were obtained from a young man who received the YFV17D yellow fever vaccine.

The sample holds a few counts of this clonotype. V gene TRBV9 combines with J gene TRBJ2-7; D might be TRBD1 (6 bases). The CDR3 runs 14 residues. The V gene's germline CDR1 is SGDLS and CDR2 YYNGEE. V shed 4 bases and J shed 2 bases, with 13 bases lying between them. This CDR3 reads CASSPRGPTYEQYF. The CDR3 DNA is TGTGCCAGCAGCCCCAGGGGTCCGACCTACGAGCAGTACTTC.

This clonotype appeared many times. The J gene is TRBJ2-7, the V gene TRBV20-1, with D perhaps given as TRBD1 or TRBD2 (5 bases each). The CDR3 spans 18 residues. Trimming shortened V by 3 bases and J by 2 bases, and 26 bases separated the two germline ends. Germline CDR1 reads DFQATT; CDR2 reads SNEGSKA (reference sequence). The DNA of the CDR3 is TGCAGTGCTAGTCGACAAGCGGTTGGTGGCAGGGCCCCCTACGAGCAGTACTTC. It codes for CSASRQAVGGRAPYEQYF.

This clonotype was observed at least ten times. The chain uses TRBV29-1 and TRBJ2-5, with D perhaps TRBD1 (5 bases). Per germline, CDR1 SQVTM and CDR2 ANQGSEA. V was trimmed by 4 bases and J by 3 bases, leaving 9 bases between them. The CDR3 consists of 12 residues. This CDR3 is CSVGTTEETQYF. In nucleotides, the CDR3 is TGCAGCGTTGGGACAACCGAAGAGACCCAGTACTTC.

The gene calls are TRBV30 and TRBJ1-2; TRBD1 matches at 9 bases. This CDR3 comprises 15 residues. The junction had 9 bases not matched to a gene; V was cut back by 3 bases and J by 4 bases. The germline CDR1 and CDR2 sequences are GTSNPN and SVGIG (reference sequence). The CDR3 DNA follows: TGTGCCTGGAGGCCGGGGACAGGGCTTCCCTATGGCTACACCTTC. Translated: CAWRPGTGLPYGYTF.

The rearrangement links TRBV4-1 to TRBJ2-5; TRBD2 is a possible D gene (6 bases). Per the germline V gene, CDR1 is MGHRA and CDR2 is YSYEKL. The CDR3 length is 17 residues. V shed 1 base and J shed 1 base, with 16 bases lying between them. The CDR3 coding sequence is TGCGCCAGCAGCCAAGCGTCAAAGGGGAGGCTCCAAGAGACCCAGTACTTC. Translation: CASSQASKGRLQETQYF.

This chain connects TRBV12-3 or TRBV12-4 to TRBJ2-5; D not resolved. This CDR3 is 13 amino acids long. Trimming took 6 bases from V and 3 from J, leaving 11 bases between them. The CDR3 nucleotides are TGTGCCAGCAGGTACGGATACGAAGAGACCCAGTACTTC. Protein product: CASRYGYEETQYF.

This clonotype has ten or more counts. The chain recombines TRBV7-2 with TRBJ2-3, with D maybe TRBD2 (5 bases). V dropped 2 bases and J dropped 5 bases, with 11 bases sitting between them. CDR1 is SGHTA, CDR2 FQGNSA, per germline. The CDR3 spans 14 residues. CDR3 in DNA: TGTGCCAGCAGCTTACGGGAAGCTGGAGATACGCAGTATTTT. Encoded protein: CASSLREAGDTQYF.

This clonotype appeared a few times. The chain uses TRBV29-1 and TRBJ2-4; no clear D gene. Germline values: CDR1 SQVTM, CDR2 ANQGSEA. V lost 1 base to trimming and J lost 0 bases, with 10 bases between them. The CDR3 covers 15 residues. The CDR3 spells CSVEVVGLAKNIQYF. CDR3 nucleotide sequence: TGCAGCGTTGAAGTGGTAGGGCTAGCCAAAAACATTCAGTACTTC.

This chain links TRBV20-1 with TRBJ1-1, with D unresolved. Germline values: CDR1 DFQATT, CDR2 SNEGSKA (reference sequence). V lost 3 bases, J lost 4 bases, and 3 bases lay in between. This CDR3 is built from 10 residues. CDR3 region: CSASGTEAFF. CDR3 bases: TGCAGTGCTAGTGGCACTGAAGCTTTCTTT.

This clonotype was seen only a few times. The rearrangement uses TRBV20-1 and TRBJ2-7; D is possibly TRBD2 (7 bases). Looked up from germline, CDR1 is DFQATT and CDR2 is SNEGSKA (reference sequence). The CDR3 extends over 14 amino acids. Trimming took off 3 bases at V and 8 bases at J, with 20 bases between the two ends. The CDR3 nucleotides read TGCAGTGCTAGGTCCGGCTCCGAGGGGGGGAAGCAGTACTTC. It yields the protein CSARSGSEGGKQYF.

V and J are TRBV7-2 and TRBJ2-7, with TRBD1 matching 7 bases. V trimming: 1 base; J trimming: 2 bases; junction bases outside the gene matches: 2. There are 14 residues in the CDR3. Germline lookup yields CDR1 SGHTA and CDR2 FQGNSA. CDR3 DNA sequence: TGTGCCAGCAGCTTAGACAGGGGAACCTACGAGCAGTACGTC. It is translated as CASSLDRGTYEQYV.

The CDR3 protein is CASSGRLAVGFDEQYF. The CDR3 coding sequence is TGTGCCAGCAGTGGGAGACTAGCTGTAGGCTTCGACGAGCAGTACTTC. This rearrangement joins TRBV6-1 to TRBJ2-7, with 7 positions matching TRBD2. CDR3 size: 16 residues. Per the germline V gene, CDR1 is MNHNS and CDR2 is SASEGT. The ends lost 4 bases at V and 5 bases at J; junction bases unmatched: 14.

In the case of this clonotype: Given a much more abundant clone one base away, this may be a read error. This chain connects TRBV5-1 to TRBJ2-7; 11 positions match TRBD1. The V segment lost 3 bases and the J segment 8 bases; nucleotides outside the gene matches: 10. The CDR3 covers 15 residues. Germline V CDR1 and CDR2: SGHRS, YFSETQ. Here the CDR3 reads CASSSGSGTGGQQYF. The CDR3, as DNA: TGCGCCAGCAGCTCTGGCTCCGGGACAGGGGGACAGCAGTACTTC. Full variable domain (missing parts from reference TRBV5-1 and TRBJ2-7): KAGVTQTPRYLIKTRGQQVTLSCSPISGHRSVSWYQQTPGQGLQFLFEYFSETQRNKGNFPGRFSGRQFSNSRSEMNVSTLELGDSALYLCASSSGSGTGGQQYFGPGTRLTVT.

The sample holds many counts of this clonotype. The chain joins TRBV19 to TRBJ1-5; a weak D match, TRBD1 (6 bases). Germline V gives CDR1 LNHDA, CDR2 SQIVND (reference sequence). The CDR3 extends over 14 amino acids. V gave up 3 bases and J gave up 7 bases, with 13 bases separating them. Here the CDR3 DNA reads TGTGCCAGTAGTATCGCAGGGGTCCGGCAGCCCCAGCATTTT. This sequence encodes CASSIAGVRQPQHF.

Many counts were recorded for this clonotype. This chain uses TRBV6-5 with TRBJ1-1, with D tentatively TRBD1 (5 bases). The length of the CDR3 is 13 residues. V was clipped by 6 bases and J by 0 bases, with 8 bases between them. Germline loops: CDR1 MNHEY, CDR2 SVGAGI. DNA of the CDR3: TGTGCCAGCAGGCCGACAGTGAACACTGAAGCTTTCTTT. It encodes CASRPTVNTEAFF.

This clonotype has only a few counts. This chain connects TRBV4-3 to TRBJ1-2; 7 bases align to TRBD1. The CDR3 contains 16 residues. Germline-derived CDR1 and CDR2 are LGHNA and YSLEER. Germline trimming cut 0 bases from V and 2 bases from J; bases unmatched to any gene: 6. The CDR3 loop reads CASSQDLDRLNYGYTF. The CDR3, as DNA: TGCGCCAGCAGCCAAGACCTGGACAGGCTAAACTATGGCTACACCTTC.

The chain couples TRBV5-4 to TRBJ2-3, with D possibly being TRBD1 (6 bases). This CDR3 is 14 amino acids long. Germline CDR1 is SGHNT and CDR2 is YYREEE (reference sequence). The V end lost 4 bases, the J end lost 2 bases, and 11 bases lay between the germline ends. The CDR3 spells CASSADRYTDTQYF. The CDR3, as DNA: TGTGCCAGCAGCGCGGACAGATACACAGATACGCAGTATTTT.

The V and J genes are TRBV5-1 and TRBJ2-5, with a weak D call TRBD1 (6 bases). The length of the CDR3 is 16 residues. V was pared by 4 bases and J by 2 bases, with 18 bases between. Germline V lookup: CDR1 SGHRS, CDR2 YFSETQ. Written as DNA, the CDR3 is TGCGCCAGCAGCCCTCGTCAGGGGAGTCGGCAAGAGACCCAGTACTTC. This codes for CASSPRQGSRQETQYF. The full variable domain, rest sourced from reference TRBV5-1 and TRBJ2-5, is KAGVTQTPRYLIKTRGQQVTLSCSPISGHRSVSWYQQTPGQGLQFLFEYFSETQRNKGNFPGRFSGRQFSNSRSEMNVSTLELGDSALYLCASSPRQGSRQETQYFGPGTRLLVL.

The V call is TRBV20-1, the J call TRBJ2-1; 7 bases align to TRBD2. This CDR3 spans 12 amino acids. Germline V gives CDR1 DFQATT, CDR2 SNEGSKA (reference sequence). This chain's CDR3 is CGGGGSYNEQFF. CDR3 DNA sequence: TGCGGTGGCGGGGGATCCTACAATGAGCAGTTCTTC.

The sample holds a few counts of this clonotype. The V gene is TRBV20-1, the J gene TRBJ2-7, with 7 positions matching TRBD2. With 3 bases clipped from V and 7 bases from J, the junction kept 6 bases outside the gene matches. CDR1 and CDR2 from the germline V gene are DFQATT and SNEGSKA (reference sequence). This CDR3 has 12 residues. The CDR3 sequence is CSASREAREQYF. The CDR3 DNA reads as TGCAGTGCTAGCCGGGAGGCGAGGGAGCAGTACTTC.